These 18 T cell receptor beta chains were all obtained from the same sample, sequenced in a study of OX40 agonist ivuxolimab in advanced cancers. TCRdb keeps only in-frame clones here, not all; method: immunoSEQ multiplex PCR. The sample has some 26,000 clones, 70% to 80% seen once. Specimen: CD4+ or CD8+ T cells sorted from blood, collected in a trial of the OX40 agonist ivuxolimab. The receptors derive from an adult with an advanced solid tumor such as melanoma, head and neck, liver or kidney cancer.

This clone was seen only once. The V and J genes are TRBV9 and TRBJ2-1; possible D gene TRBD1, 5 bases. This CDR3 contains 15 residues. Trimming stripped 4 bases from V and 0 bases from J, with 11 bases between. The germline CDR1 and CDR2 sequences are SGDLS and YYNGEE. Here the CDR3 reads CASSRQSSSYNEQFF. The CDR3 DNA follows: TGTGCCAGCAGCAGACAGAGTAGCTCCTACAATGAGCAGTTCTTC.

The rearrangement links TRBV2 to TRBJ2-3; 9 bases are shared with TRBD1. V shed 8 bases, J shed 0 bases, and the junction held 6 bases outside the gene matches. This CDR3 region has 15 residues. Germline V gene data show CDR1 as SNHLY and CDR2 as FYNNEI. The CDR3 reads CASGQGSSSTDTQYF. The CDR3 DNA reads TGTGCCAGCGGACAGGGGAGTTCTAGCACAGATACGCAGTATTTT.

The chain combines TRBV7-2 with TRBJ2-7, with 7 bases aligning to TRBD1. Unmatched junction bases numbered 6, after V lost 4 bases and J lost 0 bases. This CDR3 has 15 amino acids. Germline V gene sequence: CDR1 SGHTA, CDR2 FQGNSA. The DNA for the CDR3 is TGTGCCAGCAGCTCGTACAGGGGTAACTCCTACGAGCAGTACTTC. Its protein product is CASSSYRGNSYEQYF.

The chain recombines TRBV25-1 with TRBJ2-7; D gene unclear. There are 10 residues in the CDR3. V was trimmed by 3 bases and J by 3 bases, leaving 0 bases between them. Germline CDR1 and CDR2: MGHDK and SYGVNS. CDR3 bases: TGTGCCAGCAGTGACTACGAGCAGTACTTC. Encoded protein: CASSDYEQYF.

The chain has TRBV18 and TRBJ2-2, with 7 bases that match TRBD1. The CDR3 spans 14 residues. Germline CDR1 and CDR2: KGHSH and LQKENI. With 2 bases clipped from V and 7 bases from J, the junction kept 4 bases outside the gene matches. The CDR3 coding sequence is TGTGCCAGCTCACCAACAGGGGCGGACGGGGAGCTGTTTTTT. It yields the protein CASSPTGADGELFF.

V usage is TRBV15 and J usage is TRBJ1-4; tentative D call: TRBD1 (5 bases). The CDR3 is 17 residues long. Looked up from germline, CDR1 is LNHNV and CDR2 is YYDKDF (reference sequence). The germline V and J ends were trimmed by 4 bases and 8 bases, with 23 bases remaining between them. CDR3 in amino acids: CATSKEPGAGMAEKLFF. CDR3 nucleotide sequence: TGTGCCACCAGCAAAGAACCCGGCGCAGGGATGGCCGAAAAACTGTTTTTT.

J is TRBJ2-5 and V is TRBV30; 7 positions agree with TRBD1. Per the germline V gene, CDR1 is GTSNPN and CDR2 is SVGIG (reference sequence). V lost 8 bases, J lost 1 base, and 7 bases stayed unmatched. The CDR3 is 13 amino acids. CDR3 sequence reads: CAGSRDSQETQYF. The CDR3 DNA reads TGTGCCGGCTCCCGGGACAGCCAAGAGACCCAGTACTTC.

This chain joins TRBV13 and TRBJ1-3; tentatively, D is TRBD1 (5 bases). The germline CDR1 and CDR2 sequences are PRHDT and FYEKMQ (reference sequence). CDR3 size: 14 residues. The germline V and J ends were trimmed by 3 bases and 1 base, with 7 bases remaining between them. The CDR3 bases are TGTGCCAGCAGCTTGGGGGTTTCTGGAAACACCATATATTTT. It translates to CASSLGVSGNTIYF.

This clone has a single count. The chain recombines TRBV27 with TRBJ2-1; D remains ambiguous. Germline CDR1 reads MNHEY; CDR2 reads SMNVEV (reference sequence). The CDR3 is 15 amino acids. V lost 6 bases and J lost 3, with 15 bases in between. The CDR3 loop reads CASSQTSFGYNEQFF. The CDR3 region has the DNA TGTGCCAGCAGCCAGACATCATTCGGCTACAATGAGCAGTTCTTC.

The V call is TRBV9, the J call TRBJ1-4, with D possibly being TRBD1 (6 bases). Trimming shortened V by 3 bases and J by 2 bases, and 11 bases separated the two germline ends. Germline V CDR1 and CDR2: SGDLS, YYNGEE. CDR3 length: 15 residues. The CDR3: CASSATQGTNEKLFF. The CDR3 DNA follows: TGTGCCAGCAGCGCAACACAGGGCACTAATGAAAAACTGTTTTTT. Looking up the rest from reference TRBV9 and TRBJ1-4 gives the full variable domain: DSGVTQTPKHLITATGQRVTLRCSPRSGDLSVYWYQQSLDQGLQFLIQYYNGEERAKGNILERFSAQQFPDLHSELNLSSLELGDSALYFCASSATQGTNEKLFFGSGTQLSVL.

This clone occurred once. The chain employs TRBV4-1 and TRBJ1-1; no clear D. CDR1 and CDR2 from the germline V gene are MGHRA and YSYEKL. With 1 base removed from V and 9 bases from J, the gap between germline ends came to 6 bases. The length of the CDR3 is 11 residues. CDR3 loop: CASSQGNQAFF. The DNA of the CDR3 is TGCGCCAGCAGCCAAGGTAACCAAGCTTTCTTT.

The chain combines TRBV9 with TRBJ2-5; 7 bases fit TRBD1. CDR1 SGDLS and CDR2 YYNGEE come from the germline V gene. J gave up 4 bases and V 3 bases, and 6 bases lay outside the gene matches. CDR3 length: 14 residues. The CDR3 sequence: CASSAPTGRETQYF. In DNA form, the CDR3 reads TGTGCCAGCAGCGCTCCGACAGGGAGAGAGACCCAGTACTTC.

The table lists this clone with a count of one. The CDR3 reads CASSLGWAASGNYEQYF. As DNA, the CDR3 is TGTGCCAGCTCACTTGGATGGGCGGCTAGCGGGAACTACGAGCAGTACTTC. The chain has TRBV18 and TRBJ2-7, with 9 bases lining up with TRBD2. Germline trimming cut 4 bases from V and 3 bases from J; bases unmatched to any gene: 13. This CDR3 region has 17 residues. The germline V gene encodes CDR1 KGHSH and CDR2 LQKENI. Variable domain in full (rest from reference TRBV18 and TRBJ2-7): NAGVMQNPRHLVRRRGQEARLRCSPMKGHSHVYWYRQLPEEGLKFMVYLQKENIIDESGMPKERFSAEFPKEGPSILRIQQVVRGDSAAYFCASSLGWAASGNYEQYFGPGTRLTVT.

The rearrangement uses TRBV13 and TRBJ2-5; D is possibly TRBD1 (5 bases). The J call may be incorrect, as the DNA end agrees better with TRBJ2-7. This CDR3 is 16 amino acids long. CDR1 is PRHDT, CDR2 FYEKMQ, per germline (reference sequence). The CDR3: CASSPKDRLYSYEQYF. DNA for the CDR3: TGTGCCAGCAGCCCCAAAGACAGACTGTACTCCTACGAGCAGTACTTC.

V usage is TRBV11-2 and J usage is TRBJ2-5; weak D call: TRBD1 (6 bases). CDR1 SGHAT and CDR2 FQNNGV come from the germline V gene. This CDR3 is 16 amino acids long. V shed 4 bases and J shed 4 bases, with 19 bases lying between them. This CDR3 is CASSSPGAPGVETQYF. As DNA, the CDR3 is TGTGCCAGCAGCTCACCAGGGGCCCCAGGGGTAGAGACCCAGTACTTC.

Only one count was recorded for this clone. V usage is TRBV2 and J usage is TRBJ1-1; no firm D call. This CDR3 has 16 amino acids. The germline V gene encodes CDR1 SNHLY and CDR2 FYNNEI. V lost 2 bases and J lost 0, with 13 bases in between. The DNA for the CDR3 is TGTGCCAGCAGTGAACATACGGTAAACATGAACACTGAAGCTTTCTTT. Its translation: CASSEHTVNMNTEAFF.

V is TRBV28 and J is TRBJ2-7, with D hard to call. V lost 6 bases to trimming and J lost 0 bases, with 15 bases between them. From germline, CDR1 is MDHEN and CDR2 SYDVKM. The CDR3 spans 15 residues. This CDR3 is CASSLDGTYSYEQYF. CDR3 DNA sequence: TGTGCCAGCAGCCTGGACGGAACTTACTCCTACGAGCAGTACTTC.

The chain links TRBV21-1 to TRBJ2-5; the table's TRBD1 call for D was not verified on the DNA. TRBV21-1 is marked as a pseudogene. The CDR3 contains 12 residues. The DNA of the CDR3 is TGTGCCAGCCGCTACAGGGTGGAGACCCAGTACTTC. This translates into CASRYRVETQYF.